This record covers a single TCR beta chain. Antigen unknown. The data derive from a study of STAT5B mutations in CD4+ large granular lymphocyte leukemia. Whole-study context: Among healthy donors, a particular HLA allele went with more CDR3 'QG' motifs.

There are 16 residues in the CDR3. Trimming cost V 0 bases and J 7 bases, with 16 bases left between them. Germline values: CDR1 GTSNPN, CDR2 SVGIG (reference sequence). Study-level findings and limits: No patients shared main leukemic clonotypes, though about 24% appeared at low frequency elsewhere. Patient CD4-sorted repertoires stayed more clonal than healthy ones after leukemic-clone removal. Top patient clones used TRBV06 genes more often: 8/27 versus 2/35 in controls.

Libraries were prepared by immunoSEQ multiplex PCR; TCRdb keeps only in-frame clonotypes and omits some of them. The table records roughly 30,000 clones, around four fifths of them present only once. Sequencing was performed on CD4+ T cells from blood buffy coats. The chain is built from TRBV30 and TRBJ1-6; D is unresolved. The receptor was isolated from a human donor in good health. The CDR3 DNA follows: TGTGCCTGGAGTGTTGGTGGCCTCGGGGTAAATTCACCCCTCCACTTT. Protein sequence: CAWSVGGLGVNSPLHF. Drawing the rest from reference TRBV30 and TRBJ1-6, the complete variable domain is SQTIHQWPATLVQPVGSPLSLECTVEGTSNPNLYWYRQAAGRGLQLLFYSVGIGQISSEVPQNLSASRPQDRQFILSSKKLLLSDSGFYLCAWSVGGLGVNSPLHFGNGTRLTVT.